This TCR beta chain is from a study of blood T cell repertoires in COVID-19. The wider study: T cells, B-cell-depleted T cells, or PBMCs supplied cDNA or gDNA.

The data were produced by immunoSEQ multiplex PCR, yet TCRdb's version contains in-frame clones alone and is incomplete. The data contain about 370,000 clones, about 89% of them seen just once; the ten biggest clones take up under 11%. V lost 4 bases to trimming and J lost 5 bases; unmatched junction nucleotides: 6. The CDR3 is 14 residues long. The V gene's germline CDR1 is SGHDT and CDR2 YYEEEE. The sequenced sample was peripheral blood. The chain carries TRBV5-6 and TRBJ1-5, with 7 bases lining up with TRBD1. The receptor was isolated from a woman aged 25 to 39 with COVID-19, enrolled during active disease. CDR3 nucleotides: TGTGCCAGCAGCCCACAGGGGCCGGATCAGCCCCAGCATTTT. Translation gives CASSPQGPDQPQHF.